The 4 T cell receptor beta chains below all came from one sample that was sequenced in a study of cytomegalovirus exposure and HLA in healthy donors. Clones were sequenced by immunoSEQ multiplex PCR, and TCRdb holds only the in-frame ones, with some missing. The sample contains about 110,000 clones, over 75% of which appear only once. The specimen was PBMCs. Receptors were obtained from a woman in her late teens or twenties in good health and CMV-seronegative.

V and J are TRBV28 and TRBJ2-7; D gene ambiguous. V shed 7 bases and J shed 0 bases, with 7 bases lying between them. CDR3 length: 12 residues. Germline CDR1 reads MDHEN; CDR2 reads SYDVKM. This CDR3 is CASTPSSYEQYF. The CDR3 DNA sequence: TGTGCCAGCACCCCCAGCTCCTACGAGCAGTACTTC.

The chain employs TRBV15 and TRBJ2-5, with TRBD2 matching over 11 bases. Germline CDR1 is LNHNV and CDR2 is YYDKDF (reference sequence). With 1 base clipped from V and 2 bases from J, the junction kept 6 bases outside the gene matches. The CDR3 consists of 17 residues. CDR3 nucleotide sequence: TGTGCCACCAGCAGAGCTGGAATAGCGGGGGGGCAAGAGACCCAGTACTTC. Translated: CATSRAGIAGGQETQYF.

The chain joins TRBV6-1 to TRBJ1-2, with 8 bases that match TRBD1. V lost 8 bases and J lost 3; bases outside the gene matches: 11. The CDR3 is made up of 15 amino acids. CDR1 MNHNS and CDR2 SASEGT come from the germline V gene. CDR3 sequence (DNA): TGTGCCAGCCTCCCTCTCCTGACAGGGGACTATGGCTACACCTTC. Translating it yields CASLPLLTGDYGYTF.

J is TRBJ2-2 and V is TRBV9; D perhaps matches TRBD2 (6 bases). Germline V gives CDR1 SGDLS, CDR2 YYNGEE. The CDR3 sequence is 14 residues long. The V end was cut by 0 bases, the J end by 3 bases, with 6 bases between. The CDR3 spells CASSVGDYTGELFF. DNA for the CDR3: TGTGCCAGCAGCGTAGGGGACTACACCGGGGAGCTGTTTTTT.